The 15 T cell receptor beta chains presented below share a single source sample, sequenced in a study of T-cell memory formation after mild COVID-19. TCRdb redid the calling of the 5' RACE reads with MiXCR, one entry per CDR3 protein. The sample holds roughly 400,000 distinct CDR3 sequences, around 17% seen once. What was sequenced was PBMCs or a T cell subset sorted from them (not recorded which). These receptors were collected from a man between 18 and 29 years old who had mild COVID-19 (a few samples of this study predate the infection). Cell type and time point are not known.

The genes are TRBV7-9 and TRBJ2-7, with 7 bases aligning to TRBD2. This CDR3 has 12 amino acids. V was pared by 1 base and J by 8 bases, with 2 bases of the junction left unmatched. CDR1 and CDR2 (germline): SEHNR, FQNEAQ (reference sequence). CDR3 DNA sequence: TGTGCCAGCAGCTTAGGAGCGGGGCAGCAGTACGTC. It codes for CASSLGAGQQYV.

This clonotype was recorded a few times. The V and J genes are TRBV7-7 and TRBJ2-7, with 7 bases aligning to TRBD1. Germline V gene lookup returns CDR1 SSHAT and CDR2 FNYEAQ (reference sequence). The CDR3 totals 15 residues. CDR3 in amino acids: CASTIMGTATYEQYV. The CDR3 DNA reads TGTGCTAGCACCATTATGGGGACAGCCACCTACGAGCAGTACGTC.

The gene calls are TRBV12-3 or TRBV12-4 and TRBJ2-3; 8 bases align to TRBD2. The length of the CDR3 is 16 residues. V shed 4 bases, J shed 1 base, and the junction held 7 bases outside the gene matches. The CDR3 region has the DNA TGTGCCAGCAGTTCTGGGGTTAGCGGGGGCACAGATACGCAGTATTTT. Protein product: CASSSGVSGGTDTQYF.

This clonotype appeared a few times. J is TRBJ2-3 and V is TRBV12-5, with 12 bases matching TRBD2. The CDR3 sequence is 15 residues long. V trimming: 6 bases; J trimming: 4 bases; junction bases outside the gene matches: 5. CDR1 LGHNT and CDR2 FRNRAP come from the germline V gene. For the CDR3, the DNA is TGTGCTAGTGGCAAAACTAGCGGGGGGCCAGATACGCAGTATTTT. It codes for CASGKTSGGPDTQYF.

The V and J genes are TRBV15 and TRBJ2-3, with a possible D match to TRBD2 (7 bases). Deletions cut 0 bases from V and 7 bases from J, with 11 bases between. Germline CDR1 is LNHNV and CDR2 is YYDKDF (reference sequence). The CDR3 runs 14 residues. CDR3: CATSREGGGYTQYF. The CDR3 coding sequence is TGTGCCACCAGCAGAGAGGGAGGGGGATATACGCAGTATTTT.

The V call is TRBV7-6, the J call TRBJ2-7; 9 positions match TRBD2. The CDR3 has 13 residues. Trimming removed 4 bases from V and 7 bases from J; junction bases left unmatched: 5. From germline, CDR1 is SGHVS and CDR2 FNYEAQ. The CDR3 DNA sequence: TGTGCCAGCAGCTCGCTAGCGGGGCGGGAGCAGTACTTC. Translated: CASSSLAGREQYF.

At least ten counts were recorded for this clonotype. The rearrangement joins TRBV6-2 or TRBV6-3 to TRBJ2-2, with 9 bases lining up with TRBD2. The germline gives CDR1 MNHEY, CDR2 SVGEGT. V dropped 6 bases and J dropped 3; count of bases not matched to a gene: 8. The CDR3 spans 16 residues. The CDR3 DNA sequence: TGTGCCAGCAGCCGAAGCGGGGGGCAGTACACCGGGGAGCTGTTTTTT. It is translated as CASSRSGGQYTGELFF.

The chain has TRBV27 and TRBJ1-2, with 8 bases that match TRBD1. Germline CDR1 reads MNHEY; CDR2 reads SMNVEV (reference sequence). Germline trimming cut 3 bases from V and 4 bases from J; bases unmatched to any gene: 7. The CDR3 is made up of 15 amino acids. The CDR3 reads CASSFQGAAVYGYTF. DNA for the CDR3: TGTGCCAGCAGTTTCCAGGGGGCGGCGGTCTATGGCTACACCTTC.

The V gene is TRBV2, the J gene TRBJ1-5; a weak D match, TRBD1 (5 bases). The CDR3 length is 13 residues. The V and J ends lost 7 bases and 6 bases respectively, with 13 bases between them. CDR1 is SNHLY, CDR2 FYNNEI, per germline. This chain's CDR3 is CASTGAEGQPQHF. The CDR3 region has the DNA TGTGCCAGCACCGGGGCTGAAGGTCAGCCCCAGCATTTT.

This clonotype has just a few counts. The chain is built from TRBV12-3 or TRBV12-4 and TRBJ1-2; possible D gene TRBD1, 6 bases. V lost 7 bases, J lost 3 bases, and 12 bases lay in between. CDR3 length: 13 residues. CDR3 region: CASKPTGHYGYTF. The CDR3 nucleotides are TGTGCCAGCAAGCCGACAGGACACTATGGCTACACCTTC.

The chain links TRBV4-1 to TRBJ2-1; perhaps TRBD2 as D (5 bases). The CDR3 has 12 amino acids. With 4 bases removed from V and 15 bases from J, the gap between germline ends came to 16 bases. CDR1 is MGHRA, CDR2 YSYEKL, per germline. Here the CDR3 reads CASSLSGSRPFF. The CDR3 DNA sequence: TGCGCCAGCAGCCTCTCGGGGTCAAGACCGTTCTTC.

V gene TRBV5-1 combines with J gene TRBJ2-1, with 13 bases lining up with TRBD2. The CDR3 is 15 amino acids. Germline CDR1 and CDR2: SGHRS and YFSETQ. Losses at the gene ends were 5 bases for V and 6 bases for J; bases not matched to a gene: 5. CDR3 amino acids: CASRAGTSGTNEQFF. The CDR3 DNA sequence: TGCGCCAGCAGAGCCGGGACTAGCGGGACCAATGAGCAGTTCTTC. Full variable domain (outside the CDR3, taken from reference TRBV5-1 and TRBJ2-1): KAGVTQTPRYLIKTRGQQVTLSCSPISGHRSVSWYQQTPGQGLQFLFEYFSETQRNKGNFPGRFSGRQFSNSRSEMNVSTLELGDSALYLCASRAGTSGTNEQFFGPGTRLTVL.

This clonotype was counted between two and nine times. The chain combines TRBV2 with TRBJ2-1; the match to TRBD2 covers 10 bases. Germline V gene data show CDR1 as SNHLY and CDR2 as FYNNEI. V lost 7 bases and J lost 8; bases outside the gene matches: 8. The CDR3 loop spans 14 amino acids. The CDR3 nucleotides are TGTGCCAGCAATCAGCGGGGGGGCAGACATGAGCAGTTCTTC. This gives the protein CASNQRGGRHEQFF.

Only a few counts were recorded for this clonotype. This sequence joins TRBV29-1 and TRBJ2-7; D is possibly TRBD2 (6 bases). The V and J ends lost 4 bases and 4 bases respectively, with 26 bases between them. Germline V CDR1 and CDR2: SQVTM, ANQGSEA. The CDR3 loop spans 17 amino acids. CDR3 DNA sequence: TGCAGCGTTGGTTGGACGGGGATGTCGGCAGGGAGGTACGAGCAGTACTTC. Protein product: CSVGWTGMSAGRYEQYF.

This clonotype has just a few counts. CDR3 in amino acids: CASSAGLAETQYF. The CDR3 DNA follows: TGTGCCAGCAGCGCCGGACTAGCGGAGACCCAGTACTTC. The chain carries TRBV9 and TRBJ2-5; 9 positions agree with TRBD2. The CDR3 covers 13 residues. Germline V gene data show CDR1 as SGDLS and CDR2 as YYNGEE. The junction had 2 bases not matched to a gene; V was cut back by 3 bases and J by 5 bases.